The 7 T cell receptor beta chains reported below all come from one sample, sequenced in a study of monozygotic twins with inflammatory bowel disease. TCRdb reprocessed the 5' RACE reads, with one entry per CDR3 protein and no DNA. This listing includes around 450,000 distinct CDR3 sequences. The sample taken for sequencing was blood. The receptors derive from a human donor with ulcerative colitis or Crohn's disease, or a healthy co-twin of an affected twin (not recorded which).

The rearrangement uses TRBV5-1 and TRBJ2-5; the D call from TCRdb, TRBD2, cannot be confirmed without DNA. The V gene's germline CDR1 is SGHRS and CDR2 YFSETQ. The CDR3 is 16 residues long. CDR3 amino acids: CASSLDGRASGETQYF.

The chain joins TRBV27 to TRBJ1-1; the TRBD1 assignment by TCRdb is unverifiable without DNA. Per the germline V gene, CDR1 is MNHEY and CDR2 is SMNVEV (reference sequence). The CDR3 is 13 residues long. The CDR3 region is CASSLDRFTEAFF.

This rearrangement joins TRBV12-3 or TRBV12-4 to TRBJ1-2; there is no DNA to check the TCRdb D call of TRBD1. The CDR3 extends over 16 amino acids. The CDR3 protein is CASSGSPGQGSYGYTF.

V is TRBV9 and J is TRBJ2-1; absent DNA, TCRdb's TRBD2 call cannot be checked. The CDR3 length is 16 residues. CDR1 and CDR2 from the germline V gene are SGDLS and YYNGEE. The chain's CDR3 is CASSVDLEGPYNEQFF.

The V gene is TRBV20-1, the J gene TRBJ2-1; TCRdb gives TRBD1 as the D gene, but with no DNA this cannot be confirmed. The CDR3 consists of 13 residues. Germline V CDR1 and CDR2: DFQATT, SNEGSKA (reference sequence). The CDR3 protein is CSTAPEVGSEQFF.

The chain is built from TRBV10-3 and TRBJ1-5; TCRdb picks TRBD1, but there is no DNA to check that call. The CDR3 is 14 residues long. The V gene's germline CDR1 is ENHRY and CDR2 SYGVKD. CDR3 region: CATAPTGSNQPQHF.

The V and J genes are TRBV10-3 and TRBJ2-7; TCRdb picks TRBD1, but there is no DNA to check that call. This CDR3 is built from 16 residues. CDR1 is ENHRY, CDR2 SYGVKD, per germline. The CDR3: CAISAVTGRGSYEQYF.